The rows below give T cell receptor beta chains drawn from one sample of a study of cytomegalovirus exposure and HLA in healthy donors. Some clones are missing from TCRdb's copy, which holds only in-frame ones; the method was immunoSEQ multiplex PCR. Of some 150,000 clones in the sample, around 86% were seen once. Sample: PBMCs. The receptors shown here come from a woman aged 30 to 39 in good health and CMV-seronegative. CDR3s include the opening cysteine and the closing phenylalanine or tryptophan. The order of the fields is CDR3 protein, CDR3 DNA, J gene, V gene, D gene, clone size. The D gene is left open where the match is weak. Part of the rows lack a size; the others show once, few, many or a class for expanded clones.

CDR3 protein: CASSQNRLGSGRKETQYF
CDR3 DNA: TGCGCCAGCAGCCAAAATCGGTTGGGTAGCGGACGTAAAGAGACCCAGTACTTC
J gene: TRBJ2-5
V gene: TRBV4-3
D gene: -
clone size: -

CDR3 protein: CASSVGGSRSTDTQYF
CDR3 DNA: TGTGCCAGCAGCGTAGGAGGGAGTAGGAGCACAGATACGCAGTATTTT
J gene: TRBJ2-3
V gene: TRBV9
D gene: -
clone size: -

CDR3 protein: CASSAGTSNQPQHF
CDR3 DNA: TGTGCCAGCAGTGCGGGGACAAGCAATCAGCCCCAGCATTTT
J gene: TRBJ1-5
V gene: TRBV6-1
D gene: -
clone size: few

CDR3 protein: CASSPGQDGNSPLHF
CDR3 DNA: TGTGCCAGCAGCCCAGGACAGGACGGTAATTCACCCCTCCACTTT
J gene: TRBJ1-6
V gene: TRBV21-1
D gene: -
clone size: -

CDR3 protein: CASGGGGARSYEQYF
CDR3 DNA: TGTGCCAGCGGGGGAGGGGGGGCTCGGTCCTACGAGCAGTACTTC
J gene: TRBJ2-7
V gene: TRBV6-1
D gene: -
clone size: -

CDR3 protein: CASSFSGKDEQFF
CDR3 DNA: TGTGCCAGCAGCTTTAGCGGGAAAGATGAGCAGTTCTTC
J gene: TRBJ2-1
V gene: TRBV28
D gene: TRBD2
clone size: -

CDR3 protein: CASSPRAGGYTEAFF
CDR3 DNA: TGTGCCAGCAGCCCAAGGGCAGGGGGATACACTGAAGCTTTCTTT
J gene: TRBJ1-1
V gene: TRBV11-2
D gene: TRBD1
clone size: -

CDR3 protein: CASSPLGGAGDTEAFF
CDR3 DNA: TGTGCCAGCAGTCCCCTCGGGGGGGCGGGAGACACTGAAGCTTTCTTT
J gene: TRBJ1-1
V gene: TRBV27
D gene: -
clone size: -

CDR3 protein: CASSSGTSGFQETQYF
CDR3 DNA: TGCGCCAGCAGCTCCGGGACTAGCGGGTTCCAAGAGACCCAGTACTTC
J gene: TRBJ2-5
V gene: TRBV5-1
D gene: TRBD2
clone size: -

CDR3 protein: CASSFRGLAGEGEGELFF
CDR3 DNA: TGTGCCAGCAGTTTTAGAGGACTAGCGGGAGAAGGTGAAGGGGAGCTGTTTTTT
J gene: TRBJ2-2
V gene: TRBV28
D gene: TRBD2
clone size: -

CDR3 protein: CASSYYSGEGTDTQYF
CDR3 DNA: TGCGCCAGCAGCTACTATAGCGGGGAGGGCACAGATACGCAGTATTTT
J gene: TRBJ2-3
V gene: TRBV5-1
D gene: TRBD2
clone size: -

CDR3 protein: CASSISDRIYEKLFF
CDR3 DNA: TGCGCCAGCAGCATCTCCGACAGGATTTATGAAAAACTGTTTTTT
J gene: TRBJ1-4
V gene: TRBV5-1
D gene: -
clone size: medium-sized

CDR3 protein: CASSTNRNTEAFF
CDR3 DNA: TGTGCCAGCTCCACCAACAGGAACACTGAAGCTTTCTTT
J gene: TRBJ1-1
V gene: TRBV18
D gene: -
clone size: -

CDR3 protein: CASSPTLQINYGYTF
CDR3 DNA: TGTGCCAGCAGCCCAACCTTACAGATAAACTATGGCTACACCTTC
J gene: TRBJ1-2
V gene: TRBV5-6
D gene: -
clone size: -

CDR3 protein: CASSDGQGLYEQYF
CDR3 DNA: TGTGCCAGCAGCGATGGACAGGGCCTCTACGAGCAGTACTTC
J gene: TRBJ2-7
V gene: TRBV6-5
D gene: TRBD1
clone size: -

CDR3 protein: CAIKGQKYEQYF
CDR3 DNA: TGTGCCATCAAGGGACAGAAATACGAGCAGTACTTC
J gene: TRBJ2-7
V gene: TRBV10-3
D gene: TRBD1
clone size: -

CDR3 protein: CASSPRIRDEQYF
CDR3 DNA: TGTGCCAGCAGCCCCAGGATCAGGGATGAGCAGTACTTC
J gene: TRBJ2-7
V gene: TRBV27
D gene: -
clone size: few

CDR3 protein: CSSSFSVKTGVNTEAFF
CDR3 DNA: TGTTCCAGCAGCTTTAGCGTAAAGACAGGGGTTAACACTGAAGCTTTCTTT
J gene: TRBJ1-1
V gene: TRBV7-9
D gene: TRBD1
clone size: -

CDR3 protein: CASSQEGVREGQETQYF
CDR3 DNA: TGTGCCAGCAGCCAGGAGGGGGTTCGGGAGGGCCAAGAGACCCAGTACTTC
J gene: TRBJ2-5
V gene: TRBV7-8
D gene: TRBD2
clone size: -

CDR3 protein: CASSWGGSKGNSPLHF
CDR3 DNA: TGCGCCAGCAGCTGGGGAGGTAGTAAGGGGAATTCACCCCTCCACTTT
J gene: TRBJ1-6
V gene: TRBV5-1
D gene: -
clone size: -

CDR3 protein: CASSKKGTSGSSYEQYF
CDR3 DNA: TGTGCCAGTAGTAAAAAAGGGACTAGCGGGAGCTCCTACGAGCAGTACTTC
J gene: TRBJ2-7
V gene: TRBV19
D gene: TRBD2
clone size: -

CDR3 protein: CAWSRLAGYNEQFF
CDR3 DNA: TGTGCCTGGAGTCGTCTAGCGGGTTACAATGAGCAGTTCTTC
J gene: TRBJ2-1
V gene: TRBV30
D gene: TRBD2
clone size: -

CDR3 protein: CASSAGTGRYYEQYF
CDR3 DNA: TGCGCCAGCAGCGCGGGGACAGGGCGTTACTACGAGCAGTACTTC
J gene: TRBJ2-7
V gene: TRBV5-1
D gene: TRBD1
clone size: -

CDR3 protein: CASSFTPGYVDQPQHF
CDR3 DNA: TGTGCCAGCAGTTTCACCCCAGGGTACGTGGATCAGCCCCAGCATTTT
J gene: TRBJ1-5
V gene: TRBV6-6
D gene: -
clone size: -

CDR3 protein: CASSGETDTQYF
CDR3 DNA: TGTGCCAGCAGTGGGGAGACAGATACGCAGTATTTT
J gene: TRBJ2-3
V gene: TRBV2
D gene: -
clone size: -

CDR3 protein: CASSVVGFFGGKQGTDTQYF
CDR3 DNA: TGTGCCAGCAGCGTAGTTGGGTTCTTCGGGGGGAAACAGGGCACAGATACGCAGTATTTT
J gene: TRBJ2-3
V gene: TRBV9
D gene: TRBD2
clone size: -

CDR3 protein: CASSYSSRTEAFF
CDR3 DNA: TGTGCCAGCAGTTACTCGTCGAGGACTGAAGCTTTCTTT
J gene: TRBJ1-1
V gene: TRBV6-5
D gene: -
clone size: many

CDR3 protein: CASRDRGTDTQYF
CDR3 DNA: TGTGCCAGCAGGGACAGGGGTACAGATACGCAGTATTTT
J gene: TRBJ2-3
V gene: TRBV27
D gene: TRBD1
clone size: -

CDR3 protein: CASCQDSLQNYGYTF
CDR3 DNA: TGTGCCAGTTGCCAGGACAGCCTTCAGAACTATGGCTACACCTTC
J gene: TRBJ1-2
V gene: TRBV19
D gene: -
clone size: -

CDR3 protein: CASSYTTGSVQYF
CDR3 DNA: TGTGCCAGCAGCTACACGACAGGGTCGGTGCAGTACTTC
J gene: TRBJ2-7
V gene: TRBV7-2
D gene: TRBD1
clone size: -

CDR3 protein: CASSVLGREQFF
CDR3 DNA: TGTGCCAGCAGTGTCTTGGGCCGTGAGCAGTTCTTC
J gene: TRBJ2-1
V gene: TRBV27
D gene: -
clone size: -

CDR3 protein: CASSQDARGNTEAFF
CDR3 DNA: TGCGCCAGCAGCCAAGACGCAAGGGGGAACACTGAAGCTTTCTTT
J gene: TRBJ1-1
V gene: TRBV4-1
D gene: -
clone size: -

CDR3 protein: CASSFPLADYNEQFF
CDR3 DNA: TGTGCCAGCAGTTTCCCGCTAGCGGATTACAATGAGCAGTTCTTC
J gene: TRBJ2-1
V gene: TRBV27
D gene: TRBD2
clone size: few

CDR3 protein: CAISEPGMNTEAFF
CDR3 DNA: TGTGCCATCAGTGAGCCAGGGATGAACACTGAAGCTTTCTTT
J gene: TRBJ1-1
V gene: TRBV10-3
D gene: -
clone size: few

CDR3 protein: CASTLGGARNEQFF
CDR3 DNA: TGTGCCAGCACCCTCGGTGGGGCTAGGAATGAGCAGTTCTTC
J gene: TRBJ2-1
V gene: TRBV7-3
D gene: -
clone size: -

CDR3 protein: CASSLTGNTEAFF
CDR3 DNA: TGTGCCAGCTCTCTAACAGGGAACACTGAAGCTTTCTTT
J gene: TRBJ1-1
V gene: TRBV18
D gene: -
clone size: -